The entry that follows covers one T cell receptor beta chain sequence. Antigen unknown. The V and J ends lost 5 bases and 4 bases respectively, with 15 bases between them. Germline assignment: CDR1 LNHNV and CDR2 YYDKDF (reference sequence). CDR3 length: 15 residues. These data originate in a study of blood T cells in healthy people across ages. Using a J-beta primer mix together with a sample-barcoded 5' primer, a second PCR was run for about 6 to 12 cycles. Using its own MiXCR run on the 5' RACE reads, TCRdb lists one record per CDR3 protein. This table holds 1.5 million to 2 million distinct CDR3 sequences, around 48% found once. Findings and limits, study-wide: Aged donors had fewer naive CD4+ cells and lower diversity than long-lived donors. As age increased, TCR beta diversity per million T cells fell in a roughly linear fashion.

This TCR came from a woman in her thirties or forties in good health. The V gene is TRBV15, the J gene TRBJ2-1; a weak D match, TRBD2 (5 bases). Sample: blood. CDR3 bases: TGTGCCACCAGCCGTTGGGTGGAGGCTTACAATGAGCAGTTCTTC. Translated, it gives CATSRWVEAYNEQFF.